The 29 T cell receptor beta chains given below trace back to one sample, sequenced in a study of beta chain features in type 1 diabetes. All of the isolated RNA was reverse transcribed, so expressed TCRB transcripts were sequenced. Sequencing was performed with immunoSEQ multiplex PCR; in TCRdb, only in-frame clones are kept and a portion is missing. The data show about 620,000 clones, with 15% to 19% seen just once and under 0.095% held by the top ten. The sequenced material came from naive CD4+ T cells from blood. The receptor source for this set is a man between 18 and 29 years old in good health.

This sequence joins TRBV10-3 and TRBJ1-5; 10 bases match TRBD1. CDR3 length: 16 amino acids. Looked up from germline, CDR1 is ENHRY and CDR2 is SYGVKD. V dropped 6 bases and J dropped 4; count of bases not matched to a gene: 9. CDR3 in DNA: TGTGCCATCAGCAACTCCCCGGGACAGGGGAATCAGCCCCAGCATTTT. Translating it yields CAISNSPGQGNQPQHF.

This clone occurred a few times. This chain links TRBV18 with TRBJ1-5; 10 nucleotides line up with TRBD1. Germline V lookup: CDR1 KGHSH, CDR2 LQKENI. V gave up 3 bases and J gave up 9 bases; unmatched junction bases: 5. The CDR3 contains 14 residues. In DNA, the CDR3 is TGTGCCAGCTCACCCGGACAGGGGGGAATGCCCCAGCATTTT. Protein: CASSPGQGGMPQHF. The full variable domain, its missing parts supplied by reference TRBV18 and TRBJ1-5, is NAGVMQNPRHLVRRRGQEARLRCSPMKGHSHVYWYRQLPEEGLKFMVYLQKENIIDESGMPKERFSAEFPKEGPSILRIQQVVRGDSAAYFCASSPGQGGMPQHFGDGTRLSIL.

This clone was seen a handful of times. As DNA, the CDR3 is TGCAGCGTTGTAGGGTTCAATGTCTACGAGCAGTACTTC. Residues: CSVVGFNVYEQYF. The chain joins TRBV29-1 to TRBJ2-7; D ambiguous. This CDR3 is 13 amino acids long. CDR1 is SQVTM, CDR2 ANQGSEA, per germline. V dropped 4 bases and J dropped 3 bases, with 13 bases sitting between them.

The rearrangement links TRBV12-5 to TRBJ1-5; no reliable D call. The length of the CDR3 is 14 residues. Germline assignment: CDR1 LGHNT and CDR2 FRNRAP. Between the trimmed V and J ends, which lost 2 bases and 4 bases, there was a span of 9 bases. CDR3 sequence: CASGLSGGNQPQHF. CDR3 DNA: TGTGCTAGTGGTTTGTCCGGAGGTAATCAGCCCCAGCATTTT. Variable domain in full (rest from reference TRBV12-5 and TRBJ1-5): DARVTQTPRHKVTEMGQEVTMRCQPILGHNTVFWYRQTMMQGLELLAYFRNRAPLDDSGMPKDRFSAEMPDATLATLKIQPSEPRDSAVYFCASGLSGGNQPQHFGDGTRLSIL.

The chain has TRBV28 and TRBJ2-7; D gene uncertain. Trimming pared 6 bases from V and 7 bases from J, leaving 10 bases between. From germline, CDR1 is MDHEN and CDR2 SYDVKM. There are 11 residues in the CDR3. This CDR3 reads CASRDPLEQYF. The CDR3 bases are TGTGCCAGCAGGGACCCCCTGGAGCAGTACTTC.

The chain couples TRBV7-2 to TRBJ1-5; D is unclear. Trimming took off 5 bases at V and 0 bases at J, with 11 bases between the two ends. CDR3 size: 15 residues. Germline V gene lookup returns CDR1 SGHTA and CDR2 FQGNSA. The CDR3 DNA sequence: TGTGCCAGCAGCCGAGCCCAGTATAGCAATCAGCCCCAGCATTTT. Its translation: CASSRAQYSNQPQHF.

This clone was counted between two and nine times. V and J are TRBV5-1 and TRBJ1-1; TRBD1 is a possible D gene (5 bases). Germline V gene data show CDR1 as SGHRS and CDR2 as YFSETQ. Trimming removed 0 bases from V and 2 bases from J, with 8 bases in between. There are 14 residues in the CDR3. CDR3 sequence: CASSLAGGNTEAFF. Here the CDR3 DNA reads TGCGCCAGCAGCTTGGCGGGGGGAAACACTGAAGCTTTCTTT.

V usage is TRBV7-9 and J usage is TRBJ1-5; D possibly corresponds to TRBD1 (6 bases). This CDR3 comprises 14 residues. The germline V and J ends were trimmed by 5 bases and 5 bases, with 13 bases remaining between them. Germline CDR1 SEHNR, CDR2 FQNEAQ (reference sequence). The CDR3: CASSRTGFDQPQHF. The CDR3 DNA follows: TGTGCCAGCAGCCGAACAGGGTTTGATCAGCCCCAGCATTTT.

This clone turned up a few times. V and J are TRBV11-1 and TRBJ2-6, with no clear D. The CDR3 extends over 15 amino acids. Germline V gene lookup returns CDR1 SGHAT and CDR2 FQDESV (reference sequence). Trimming removed 5 bases from V and 0 bases from J, with 8 bases in between. The CDR3 coding sequence is TGTGCCAGCAGCCCCGCAGGCTCTGGGGCCAACGTCCTGACTTTC. Its protein is CASSPAGSGANVLTF.

This sequence joins TRBV2 and TRBJ2-7; D is perhaps TRBD1 (5 bases). The germline gives CDR1 SNHLY, CDR2 FYNNEI. The CDR3 consists of 13 residues. Trimming left V 7 bases short and J 9 bases short, with 19 bases between. In nucleotides, the CDR3 is TGTGCCAGCATGGGGCCTGGGCAGGCCCGGCAGTACTTC. This sequence encodes CASMGPGQARQYF. Looking up the rest from reference TRBV2 and TRBJ2-7 gives the full variable domain: EPEVTQTPSHQVTQMGQEVILRCVPISNHLYFYWYRQILGQKVEFLVSFYNNEISEKSEIFDDQFSVERPDGSNFTLKIRSTKLEDSAMYFCASMGPGQARQYFGPGTRLTVT.

In its sample, this clone was seen once. The DNA for the CDR3 is TGTGCCTGGAGTGTGTTGAGTAATAATTCACCCCTCCACTTT. It encodes CAWSVLSNNSPLHF. The rearrangement links TRBV30 to TRBJ1-6; D uncertain. The CDR3 has 14 amino acids. Germline CDR1 and CDR2: GTSNPN and SVGIG (reference sequence). V lost 0 bases to trimming and J lost 5 bases, with 8 bases between them.

This clone appeared a few times. The gene calls are TRBV11-2 and TRBJ2-7; 8 bases are shared with TRBD1. Trimming cost V 1 base and J 5 bases; bases outside gene matches: 7. The CDR3 has 15 residues. Germline V lookup: CDR1 SGHAT, CDR2 FQNNGV. The CDR3 coding sequence is TGTGCCAGCAGCTTAGCGGCCAGGGGGCACCACGAGCAGTACTTC. The encoded protein is CASSLAARGHHEQYF.

The chain recombines TRBV19 with TRBJ1-2, with 7 bases lining up with TRBD1. The V gene's germline CDR1 is LNHDA and CDR2 SQIVND (reference sequence). V was pared by 1 base and J by 4 bases, with 3 bases of the junction left unmatched. The CDR3 sequence is 14 residues long. The CDR3 bases are TGTGCCAGTAGTATAGGGGCAGGGGGCTATGGCTACACCTTC. It specifies CASSIGAGGYGYTF.

The J gene is TRBJ2-4, the V gene TRBV15; TRBD1 aligns across 10 bases. Germline V lookup: CDR1 LNHNV, CDR2 YYDKDF (reference sequence). V lost 0 bases, J lost 2 bases, and 10 bases stayed unmatched. CDR3 size: 19 residues. This CDR3 is CATSRDRVTGGAPKNIQYF. In nucleotides, the CDR3 is TGTGCCACCAGCAGAGATCGAGTGACAGGGGGCGCGCCCAAAAACATTCAGTACTTC.

This clone was observed a handful of times. V usage is TRBV9 and J usage is TRBJ2-7, with unresolved D. Germline V gene data show CDR1 as SGDLS and CDR2 as YYNGEE. The CDR3 is 14 amino acids. With 0 bases removed from V and 3 bases from J, the gap between germline ends came to 10 bases. The CDR3 loop is CASSVATRNYEQYF. CDR3 sequence (DNA): TGTGCCAGCAGCGTAGCAACCCGAAACTACGAGCAGTACTTC.

This clone was seen a handful of times. The CDR3 spells CSVGRGEAEAFF. As DNA, the CDR3 is TGCAGCGTTGGAAGGGGTGAGGCTGAAGCTTTCTTT. The chain employs TRBV29-1 and TRBJ1-1; D is possibly TRBD1 (5 bases). The CDR3 extends over 12 amino acids. Deletions cut 4 bases from V and 6 bases from J, with 12 bases between. Germline CDR1 reads SQVTM; CDR2 reads ANQGSEA.

This chain joins TRBV9 and TRBJ2-1; 7 nucleotides align to TRBD2. This CDR3 is 12 amino acids long. V lost 5 bases and J lost 6; bases outside the gene matches: 2. Germline V gene sequence: CDR1 SGDLS, CDR2 YYNGEE. CDR3 in DNA: TGTGCCAGCAGGGGGACTATCAATGAGCAGTTCTTC. This sequence encodes CASRGTINEQFF.

The V gene is TRBV6-5, the J gene TRBJ2-2; 7 bases match TRBD1. Looked up from germline, CDR1 is MNHEY and CDR2 is SVGAGI. The CDR3 sequence is 15 residues long. J lost 0 bases, V lost 9 bases, and 7 bases had no gene match. This CDR3 reads CASRGGQSNTGELFF. In nucleotides, the CDR3 is TGTGCCAGTAGAGGGGGACAGTCGAACACCGGGGAGCTGTTTTTT.

This clone appeared a few times. V usage is TRBV9 and J usage is TRBJ2-5; perhaps TRBD2 as D (5 bases). The CDR3 is made up of 15 amino acids. Germline lookup yields CDR1 SGDLS and CDR2 YYNGEE. The V gene lost 6 bases and the J gene lost 0 bases, with 15 bases spanning the gap. The CDR3 DNA follows: TGTGCCAGCACCCCTTCAAGCGGTTACCAAGAGACCCAGTACTTC. Its protein product is CASTPSSGYQETQYF.

In its sample, this clone was seen once. CDR3 loop: CASTRRAVGEQYF. The CDR3 nucleotides read TGTGCCAGTACTAGGCGGGCTGTGGGGGAGCAGTACTTC. The chain combines TRBV28 with TRBJ2-7; weak D call: TRBD2 (5 bases). From germline, CDR1 is MDHEN and CDR2 SYDVKM. The germline V and J ends were trimmed by 9 bases and 7 bases, with 19 bases remaining between them. The CDR3 runs 13 residues.

The chain has TRBV28 and TRBJ2-5, with TRBD1 as a possible D gene (6 bases). The CDR3 has 15 amino acids. Germline values: CDR1 MDHEN, CDR2 SYDVKM. Trimming removed 5 bases from V and 7 bases from J, with 20 bases in between. The CDR3 spells CASSLGTRASGTQYF. CDR3 bases: TGTGCCAGCAGTCTTGGGACAAGGGCCTCGGGGACCCAGTACTTC.

This chain links TRBV19 with TRBJ2-7; tentative D call: TRBD2 (7 bases). There are 15 residues in the CDR3. Germline CDR1 and CDR2: LNHDA and SQIVND (reference sequence). V shed 3 bases and J shed 6 bases, with 18 bases lying between them. The CDR3 DNA reads TGTGCCAGTAGTATTCGGGGGGCGGCGTTAGGCGAGCAGTACTTC. It translates to CASSIRGAALGEQYF.

This clone appeared a few times. J is TRBJ2-1 and V is TRBV23-1; 8 positions agree with TRBD1. TRBV23-1 is an open reading frame whose function is uncertain. The length of the CDR3 is 17 residues. J gave up 3 bases and V 0 bases, and 7 bases lay outside the gene matches. The CDR3 DNA follows: TGCGCCAGCAGTCAATCGGCCTCCGGGACAGGCTACAATGAGCAGTTCTTC. This encodes CASSQSASGTGYNEQFF.

This clone was seen only a few times. This same CDR3 is encoded by further DNA sequences in the sample. The chain uses TRBV19 and TRBJ2-7; 10 bases fit TRBD1. The CDR3 is made up of 14 amino acids. Germline CDR1 and CDR2: LNHDA and SQIVND (reference sequence). Germline trimming cut 5 bases from V and 2 bases from J; bases unmatched to any gene: 3. CDR3 DNA sequence: TGTGCCAGTAGTCCGGGACAGGGGACCTACGAGCAGTACTTC. It codes for CASSPGQGTYEQYF.

This rearrangement joins TRBV10-3 to TRBJ2-7, with 8 bases that match TRBD2. The CDR3 has 15 amino acids. Germline CDR1 and CDR2: ENHRY and SYGVKD. J lost 2 bases, V lost 6 bases, and 9 bases had no gene match. CDR3 nucleotide sequence: TGTGCCATCAGCCCACCGGGACTAGGCGCCTACGAGCAGTACTTC. Amino acid sequence: CAISPPGLGAYEQYF.

This clone showed up just a few times. Other DNA sequences within the sample encode an identical CDR3. The chain employs TRBV10-3 and TRBJ2-3, with no clear D. Germline assignment: CDR1 ENHRY and CDR2 SYGVKD. V was pared by 5 bases and J by 0 bases, with 3 bases between. The CDR3 has 12 amino acids. CDR3 region: CAISQSTDTQYF. The CDR3 DNA sequence: TGTGCCATCAGTCAAAGCACAGATACGCAGTATTTT.

The V and J genes are TRBV7-6 and TRBJ1-3; D perhaps matches TRBD1 (5 bases). CDR3 size: 14 residues. From germline, CDR1 is SGHVS and CDR2 FNYEAQ. The V end lost 3 bases, the J end lost 9 bases, and 15 bases lay between the germline ends. The CDR3 sequence: CASSFSGPHSTIYF. CDR3 DNA: TGTGCCAGCAGCTTTTCAGGGCCGCATAGCACCATATATTTT.

This clone was observed a few times. The chain combines TRBV9 with TRBJ2-1; D is ambiguous. The CDR3 loop spans 14 amino acids. Between the trimmed V and J ends, which lost 0 bases and 0 bases, there was a span of 4 bases. CDR1 and CDR2 from the germline V gene are SGDLS and YYNGEE. CDR3 loop: CASSVAVSYNEQFF. The CDR3 DNA is TGTGCCAGCAGCGTAGCGGTCTCCTACAATGAGCAGTTCTTC.

The chain carries TRBV9 and TRBJ2-7; the D gene is possibly TRBD1 (5 bases). The CDR3 totals 15 residues. Germline V CDR1 and CDR2: SGDLS, YYNGEE. The germline V and J ends were trimmed by 2 bases and 2 bases, with 14 bases remaining between them. The CDR3 DNA follows: TGTGCCAGCAGCGTGGGATCGACAGCACCCTACGAGCAGTACTTC. Translation: CASSVGSTAPYEQYF.